The TCR beta chain under discussion was sequenced for a study of cytomegalovirus exposure and HLA in healthy donors. Primers for the PCR totalled 60 Vbeta and 13 Jbeta. The table came from immunoSEQ multiplex PCR; TCRdb's copy has only in-frame clones and leaves some out. The data contain roughly 180,000 clones, less than 90% of them singletons. Findings and caveats of the study: Through in vitro validation, three CMV-associated chains were shown to be specific for CMV antigens. What a later analysis showed was that several of the most significant clusters appeared linked to common viral pathogens. Later findings reportedly placed an Asian-associated ancestry cluster below the approximately 670-donor mean for N-insertions.

The junction had 5 bases not matched to a gene; V was cut back by 5 bases and J by 6 bases. The CDR3 is 13 amino acids. Germline assignment: CDR1 SNHLY and CDR2 FYNNEI. Concerning this clone itself: What it binds is unknown.

This clonotype was sampled from a woman aged 50 to 60 in good health and CMV-seropositive. The sample consisted of PBMCs. The chain links TRBV2 to TRBJ1-2, with TRBD1 matching 8 bases. CDR3 nucleotides: TGTGCCAGCAGTTCCCAGGGGGCCAATGGCTACACCTTC. Amino acid sequence: CASSSQGANGYTF.